This TCR beta chain was recorded in a study of control samples from healthy donors and cancer patients. Sequenced by immunoSEQ multiplex PCR; TCRdb stores in-frame clones only, minus some. This sample carries almost 85,000 clones, roughly 82% of them seen once, and the ten largest clones take 11%. Material for sequencing was PBMCs. The TCR sequence derives from a man between 60 and 70 years old with head and neck cancer.

CDR3 sequence: CAWSGIYNQPQHF. The CDR3, as DNA: TGTGCCTGGAGCGGGATTTACAATCAGCCCCAGCATTTT. This chain connects TRBV30 to TRBJ1-5; D is unclear. The CDR3 loop spans 13 amino acids. Germline lookup yields CDR1 GTSNPN and CDR2 SVGIG (reference sequence). V was trimmed by 3 bases and J by 3 bases, leaving 9 bases between them.